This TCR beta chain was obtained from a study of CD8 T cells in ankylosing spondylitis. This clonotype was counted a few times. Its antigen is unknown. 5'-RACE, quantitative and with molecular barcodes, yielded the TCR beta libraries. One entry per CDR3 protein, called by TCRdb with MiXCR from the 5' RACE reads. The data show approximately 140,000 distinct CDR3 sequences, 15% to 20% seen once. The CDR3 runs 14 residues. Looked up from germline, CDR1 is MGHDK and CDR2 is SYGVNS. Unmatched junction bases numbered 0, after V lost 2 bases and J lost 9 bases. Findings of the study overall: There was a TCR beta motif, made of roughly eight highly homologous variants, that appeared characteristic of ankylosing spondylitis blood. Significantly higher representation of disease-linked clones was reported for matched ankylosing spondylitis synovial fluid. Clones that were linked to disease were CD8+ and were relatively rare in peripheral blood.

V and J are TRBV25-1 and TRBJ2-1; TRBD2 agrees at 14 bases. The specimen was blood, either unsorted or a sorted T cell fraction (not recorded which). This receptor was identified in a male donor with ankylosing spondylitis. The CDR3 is CASSEGTSGSEQFF. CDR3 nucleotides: TGTGCCAGCAGTGAAGGGACTAGCGGGAGTGAGCAGTTCTTC.